The next 17 T cell receptor beta chains were all read from a single sample in a study of beta chain features in type 1 diabetes. The sequenced template was cDNA made from the entire isolated RNA. Sequencing was performed with immunoSEQ multiplex PCR; in TCRdb, only in-frame clones are kept and a portion is missing. The table has a few hundred thousand clones, roughly 9.6% seen once. Sequenced input: naive CD4+ T cells from blood. The receptors come from a woman between 25 and 40 years old in good health.

This clone was detected only a few times. The rearrangement joins TRBV15 to TRBJ2-7; maybe TRBD1 (6 bases). The CDR3 is made up of 15 amino acids. Germline V gene sequence: CDR1 LNHNV, CDR2 YYDKDF (reference sequence). Trimming shortened V by 0 bases and J by 4 bases, and 13 bases separated the two germline ends. DNA for the CDR3: TGTGCCACCAGCAGAGAGAAACAGGGACGGTACGAGCAGTACTTC. Translated, it gives CATSREKQGRYEQYF.

This rearrangement joins TRBV6-5 to TRBJ2-1; TRBD2 matches at 8 bases. V lost 2 bases and J lost 8; bases outside the gene matches: 11. The CDR3 sequence is 16 residues long. Looked up from germline, CDR1 is MNHEY and CDR2 is SVGAGI. The CDR3 here is CASSYGSGTLSDEQFF. The CDR3 DNA is TGTGCCAGCAGTTACGGTAGCGGGACTCTTTCGGATGAGCAGTTCTTC.

The chain recombines TRBV13 with TRBJ1-1; D uncertain. Germline V CDR1 and CDR2: PRHDT, FYEKMQ (reference sequence). The CDR3 has 14 residues. Between the trimmed V and J ends, which lost 2 bases and 1 base, there was a span of 8 bases. The CDR3 nucleotides are TGTGCCAGCAGCTTACGAGGTCGGAACACTGAAGCTTTCTTT. It codes for CASSLRGRNTEAFF.

This clone was counted only a few times. This sample also contains other DNA sequences that code for the same CDR3. In DNA, the CDR3 is TGTGCCAGCAGTTCGGGACAGGCTAACTATGGCTACACCTTC. Protein sequence: CASSSGQANYGYTF. The chain has TRBV28 and TRBJ1-2; 8 bases match TRBD1. Looked up from germline, CDR1 is MDHEN and CDR2 is SYDVKM. The CDR3 totals 14 residues. V was clipped by 4 bases and J by 0 bases; unmatched bases: 1.

This clone turned up a few times. The V and J genes are TRBV19 and TRBJ2-7; possibly TRBD2 for D (5 bases). Germline CDR1 LNHDA, CDR2 SQIVND (reference sequence). The V end was cut by 5 bases, the J end by 6 bases, with 17 bases between. The CDR3 has 14 residues. CDR3 amino acids: CASSLSRGIGEQYF. CDR3 DNA: TGTGCCAGTAGTCTTTCTCGGGGTATCGGCGAGCAGTACTTC. Supplemented by reference TRBV19 and TRBJ2-7, the full variable domain reads DGGITQSPKYLFRKEGQNVTLSCEQNLNHDAMYWYRQDPGQGLRLIYYSQIVNDFQKGDIAEGYSVSREKKESFPLTVTSAQKNPTAFYLCASSLSRGIGEQYFGPGTRLTVT.

This chain connects TRBV7-9 to TRBJ2-1; tentative D call: TRBD2 (5 bases). This CDR3 region has 14 residues. The germline V and J ends were trimmed by 1 base and 5 bases, with 9 bases remaining between them. CDR1 and CDR2 from the germline V gene are SEHNR and FQNEAQ (reference sequence). In DNA, the CDR3 is TGTGCCAGCAGCTTAGTAGGGCGGGACAATGAGCAGTTCTTC. It encodes CASSLVGRDNEQFF.

This clone has just a few counts. J is TRBJ1-5 and V is TRBV5-4; D not resolved. CDR3 length: 13 amino acids. Germline V gene data show CDR1 as SGHNT and CDR2 as YYREEE (reference sequence). Trimming took 4 bases from V and 4 from J, leaving 9 bases between them. As DNA, the CDR3 is TGTGCCAGCAGCGTTGACTGGAATCAGCCCCAGCATTTT. Amino acids: CASSVDWNQPQHF. Variable domain in full (rest from reference TRBV5-4 and TRBJ1-5): ETGVTQSPTHLIKTRGQQVTLRCSSQSGHNTVSWYQQALGQGPQFIFQYYREEENGRGNFPPRFSGLQFPNYSSELNVNALELDDSALYLCASSVDWNQPQHFGDGTRLSIL.

This chain joins TRBV7-6 and TRBJ2-7; D call uncertain. CDR3 size: 15 residues. V was cut by 1 base and J by 2 bases, with 12 bases left in between. The germline V gene has CDR1 SGHVS and CDR2 FNYEAQ. Here the CDR3 DNA reads TGTGCCAGCAGCTTAGGTCTGACTCGGACCTACGAGCAGTACTTC. It is translated as CASSLGLTRTYEQYF.

This chain joins TRBV7-2 and TRBJ2-7; no clear D. The CDR3 has 15 amino acids. Trimming left V 3 bases short and J 0 bases short, with 12 bases between. Germline CDR1 reads SGHTA; CDR2 reads FQGNSA. CDR3 protein: CASSFPTFSSYEQYF. The CDR3, as DNA: TGTGCCAGCAGCTTCCCTACCTTTAGCTCCTACGAGCAGTACTTC.

The J gene is TRBJ2-5, the V gene TRBV19, with D perhaps TRBD2 (6 bases). The CDR3 is made up of 14 amino acids. V was cut by 3 bases and J by 3 bases, with 11 bases left in between. Germline loops: CDR1 LNHDA, CDR2 SQIVND (reference sequence). CDR3 protein: CASSIGTGEETQYF. In nucleotides, the CDR3 is TGTGCCAGTAGTATTGGGACGGGAGAAGAGACCCAGTACTTC.

This clone was counted only a few times. V is TRBV11-2 and J is TRBJ2-7; D might be TRBD2 (5 bases). V dropped 3 bases and J dropped 7 bases, with 7 bases sitting between them. In germline, CDR1 is SGHAT, CDR2 FQNNGV. The CDR3 sequence is 11 residues long. CDR3 region: CASSFPGEQYF. The CDR3 coding sequence is TGTGCCAGCAGCTTTCCGGGGGAGCAGTACTTC. Using reference TRBV11-2 and TRBJ2-7 for the parts outside the CDR3, the full variable domain is EAGVAQSPRYKIIEKRQSVAFWCNPISGHATLYWYQQILGQGPKLLIQFQNNGVVDDSQLPKDRFSAERLKGVDSTLKIQPAKLEDSAVYLCASSFPGEQYFGPGTRLTVT.

This chain joins TRBV18 and TRBJ2-1; TRBD2 might be the D (6 bases). In germline, CDR1 is KGHSH, CDR2 LQKENI. The CDR3 has 15 amino acids. Deletions cut 1 base from V and 6 bases from J, with 13 bases between. In DNA form, the CDR3 reads TGTGCCAGCTCACCACTCAGGGCGGGGCCCAATGAGCAGTTCTTC. It codes for CASSPLRAGPNEQFF.

This clone was seen a handful of times. The gene calls are TRBV11-1 and TRBJ2-5; D not resolved. This CDR3 has 14 amino acids. The V end was cut by 0 bases, the J end by 5 bases, with 10 bases between. Germline-derived CDR1 and CDR2 are SGHAT and FQDESV (reference sequence). The CDR3 sequence is CASSLASGRETQYF. The CDR3 nucleotides read TGTGCCAGCAGCTTAGCGTCCGGTCGGGAGACCCAGTACTTC.

The genes are TRBV4-3 and TRBJ1-1; TRBD1 agrees at 8 bases. After removal of 0 bases from V and 0 bases from J, the junction contained 12 bases not matched to a gene. In germline, CDR1 is LGHNA, CDR2 YSLEER. The CDR3 extends over 19 amino acids. CDR3 DNA sequence: TGCGCCAGCAGCCAAGATCCGGGAGGATGGACAGGGATGAACACTGAAGCTTTCTTT. Its protein is CASSQDPGGWTGMNTEAFF.

This chain connects TRBV6-5 to TRBJ2-5, with unresolved D. The CDR3 totals 13 residues. Germline V lookup: CDR1 MNHEY, CDR2 SVGAGI. Trimming stripped 6 bases from V and 4 bases from J, with 12 bases between. For the CDR3, the DNA is TGTGCCAGCAGCTGGCAATCGGGAGAGACCCAGTACTTC. Translation gives CASSWQSGETQYF.

This clone was seen a handful of times. J is TRBJ2-7 and V is TRBV16; 9 nucleotides agree with TRBD1. The germline gives CDR1 KGHSY, CDR2 FQNENV. The CDR3 has 15 amino acids. The ends lost 3 bases at V and 2 bases at J; junction bases unmatched: 5. As DNA, the CDR3 is TGTGCCAGCAGCCATGGCGGGACAGGGACCTACGAGCAGTACTTC. Its protein is CASSHGGTGTYEQYF.

The sample holds a few counts of this clone. The chain joins TRBV7-2 to TRBJ2-7, with D perhaps matching TRBD1 (6 bases). Germline-derived CDR1 and CDR2 are SGHTA and FQGNSA. V shed 3 bases and J shed 7 bases, with 13 bases lying between them. This CDR3 has 13 residues. CDR3 loop: CASSFTGSGEQYF. CDR3 DNA: TGTGCCAGCAGCTTTACAGGGTCCGGGGAGCAGTACTTC.